A single sample is the source of the 14 T cell receptor beta chains below, sequenced in a study of blood T cells in healthy people across ages. Alongside a J-beta primer mix, a sample-barcoded 5' primer served in a second PCR lasting roughly 7 to 11 cycles. TCRdb re-derived calls from the 5' RACE reads in MiXCR, one entry per CDR3 protein. The data show 800,000 or so distinct CDR3 sequences, with roughly 25% seen just once and 3% to 4.5% held by the top ten. These data were likewise used in another study, on T cells of mothers and their children.

Material: blood. All receptors come from a boy younger than 18 in good health.

The rearrangement uses TRBV20-1 and TRBJ2-2; D gene ambiguous. Germline V gives CDR1 DFQATT, CDR2 SNEGSKA (reference sequence). V lost 4 bases to trimming and J lost 5 bases, with 14 bases between them. This CDR3 comprises 14 residues. The CDR3 nucleotides read TGCAGTGCTAACGGCGGCCTGGGGACCGGGGAGCTGTTTTTT. Amino acid sequence: CSANGGLGTGELFF.

The sample holds a few counts of this clonotype. The chain recombines TRBV20-1 with TRBJ2-3; D is perhaps TRBD2 (5 bases). The CDR3 sequence is 12 residues long. Per germline, CDR1 DFQATT and CDR2 SNEGSKA (reference sequence). CDR3 amino acids: CAGGGSTDTQYF. The CDR3 DNA reads as TGCGCCGGTGGAGGAAGCACAGATACGCAGTATTTT.

The V and J genes are TRBV7-2 and TRBJ2-5; D not resolved. The J call may be faulty, since TRBJ2-7 better matches the DNA end. Per germline, CDR1 SGHTA and CDR2 FQGNSA. This CDR3 has 13 amino acids. CDR3 nucleotide sequence: TGTGCCAGCAGCTCGTATACTAACTACGAGCAGTACTTC. Protein product: CASSSYTNYEQYF.

This clonotype was seen a few times. V and J are TRBV20-1 and TRBJ1-2; a possible D gene is TRBD1 (5 bases). The CDR3 length is 14 residues. Per germline, CDR1 DFQATT and CDR2 SNEGSKA (reference sequence). V lost 6 bases, J lost 4 bases, and 18 bases lay in between. The CDR3 DNA is TGCAGTGCGATAACGGGGGAACCACCCTATGGCTACACCTTC. Its translation is CSAITGEPPYGYTF.

This clonotype was seen more than once but under ten times. J is TRBJ2-3 and V is TRBV2; no firm D call. V was cut by 6 bases and J by 1 base, with 14 bases left in between. This CDR3 is 15 amino acids long. Germline assignment: CDR1 SNHLY and CDR2 FYNNEI. The CDR3 DNA reads as TGTGCCAGCAGCCACAGCCTAGTGGGCACAGATACGCAGTATTTT. It specifies CASSHSLVGTDTQYF.

The sample holds a few counts of this clonotype. The chain is built from TRBV7-3 and TRBJ2-3, with 7 nucleotides matching TRBD2. The CDR3 is 15 amino acids. Germline V gene data show CDR1 as SGHTA and CDR2 as FQGTGA. V shed 1 base, J shed 3 bases, and the junction held 4 bases outside the gene matches. The CDR3 protein is CASSLSGRNTDTQYF. CDR3 nucleotides: TGTGCCAGCAGCTTAAGCGGGAGAAATACAGATACGCAGTATTTT.

The V gene is TRBV29-1, the J gene TRBJ2-3; 7 nucleotides agree with TRBD2. This CDR3 contains 12 residues. Trimming at V came to 3 bases and at J to 5 bases, leaving 2 bases not matched to a gene. The germline gives CDR1 SQVTM, CDR2 ANQGSEA. Here the CDR3 reads CSVEASGDTQYF. DNA of the CDR3: TGCAGCGTTGAGGCTAGCGGAGATACGCAGTATTTT.

This clonotype was observed a few times. The chain has TRBV7-9 and TRBJ1-4; no clear D gene. V was trimmed by 5 bases and J by 11 bases, leaving 18 bases between them. The germline V gene has CDR1 SEHNR and CDR2 FQNEAQ (reference sequence). This CDR3 contains 14 residues. CDR3 nucleotides: TGTGCCAGCAGCCCGGCGACCCATCCCGAGAAACTGTTTTTT. Protein product: CASSPATHPEKLFF.

CDR3 nucleotide sequence: TGTGCCAGCAGCCGGGAGGGACAGGTCGGGTTCTCTAAGCAGTTCTTC. This translates into CASSREGQVGFSKQFF. V and J are TRBV7-9 and TRBJ2-1; TRBD1 or TRBD2 may be the D gene (8 bases each). Germline CDR1 is SEHNR and CDR2 is FQNEAQ (reference sequence). The V and J ends lost 5 bases and 11 bases respectively, with 25 bases between them. The CDR3 extends over 16 amino acids.

This clonotype was counted only a few times. As DNA, the CDR3 is TGCGCCAGCAGCCAAGATGGGGCAGCGGCCGGGGAGCTGTTTTTT. It is translated as CASSQDGAAAGELFF. The chain links TRBV4-3 to TRBJ2-2; possibly TRBD1 or TRBD2 for D (5 bases each). CDR1 is LGHNA, CDR2 YSLEER, per germline. The CDR3 is made up of 15 amino acids. Trimming shortened V by 0 bases and J by 6 bases, and 11 bases separated the two germline ends.

This clonotype has only a few counts. The V and J genes are TRBV7-2 and TRBJ2-1; tentative D call: TRBD2 (7 bases). The CDR3 extends over 14 amino acids. Germline CDR1 SGHTA, CDR2 FQGNSA. Trimming cost V 4 bases and J 7 bases, with 14 bases left between them. The CDR3 DNA sequence: TGTGCCAGCAGCTCGACGGGGGGCGTGAATGAGCAGTTCTTC. Translated, it gives CASSSTGGVNEQFF.

The chain is built from TRBV7-9 and TRBJ2-4; D is possibly TRBD2 (6 bases). This CDR3 contains 17 residues. The V gene's germline CDR1 is SEHNR and CDR2 FQNEAQ (reference sequence). V was clipped by 1 base and J by 1 base, with 14 bases between them. The chain's CDR3 is CASSLVDGGPAKNIQYF. Written as DNA, the CDR3 is TGTGCCAGCAGCTTAGTTGACGGGGGTCCGGCCAAAAACATTCAGTACTTC. Combining the CDR3 with reference TRBV7-9 and TRBJ2-4 gives the whole variable domain DTGVSQNPRHKITKRGQNVTFRCDPISEHNRLYWYRQTLGQGPEFLTYFQNEAQLEKSRLLSDRFSAERPKGSFSTLEIQRTEQGDSAMYLCASSLVDGGPAKNIQYFGAGTRLSVL.

This clonotype was seen a handful of times. The J gene is TRBJ2-5, the V gene TRBV12-5; D could derive from TRBD1 or TRBD2 (5 bases each). The J call is doubtful: the DNA matches TRBJ2-1 better. The CDR3 has 12 residues. The germline V gene encodes CDR1 LGHNT and CDR2 FRNRAP. The CDR3 spells CASGWGIHEQFF. The CDR3 DNA reads TGTGCTAGTGGTTGGGGGATCCATGAGCAGTTCTTC.

The chain couples TRBV20-1 to TRBJ2-1, with D tentatively TRBD2 (6 bases). The V end was cut by 6 bases, the J end by 0 bases, with 12 bases between. Germline V gene lookup returns CDR1 DFQATT and CDR2 SNEGSKA (reference sequence). The CDR3 consists of 14 residues. For the CDR3, the DNA is TGCAGTGCCCTTGGGACTTTCTCCTACAATGAGCAGTTCTTC. Amino acids: CSALGTFSYNEQFF.